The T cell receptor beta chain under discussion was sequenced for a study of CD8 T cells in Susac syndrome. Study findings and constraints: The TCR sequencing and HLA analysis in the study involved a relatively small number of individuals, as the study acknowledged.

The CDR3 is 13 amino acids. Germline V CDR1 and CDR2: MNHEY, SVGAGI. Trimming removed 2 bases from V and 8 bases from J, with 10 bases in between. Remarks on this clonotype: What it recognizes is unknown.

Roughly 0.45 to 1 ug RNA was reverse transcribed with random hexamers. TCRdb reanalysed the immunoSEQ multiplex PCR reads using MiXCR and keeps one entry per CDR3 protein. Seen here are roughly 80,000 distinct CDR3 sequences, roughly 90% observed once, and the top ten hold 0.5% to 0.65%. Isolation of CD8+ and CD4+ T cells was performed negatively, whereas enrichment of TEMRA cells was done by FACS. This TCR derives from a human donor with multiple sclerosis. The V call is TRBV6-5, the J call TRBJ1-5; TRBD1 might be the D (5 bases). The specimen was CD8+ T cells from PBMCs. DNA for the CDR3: TGTGCCAGCAGTTACGGGCAGGGAAAGCCCCAGCATTTT. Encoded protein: CASSYGQGKPQHF.